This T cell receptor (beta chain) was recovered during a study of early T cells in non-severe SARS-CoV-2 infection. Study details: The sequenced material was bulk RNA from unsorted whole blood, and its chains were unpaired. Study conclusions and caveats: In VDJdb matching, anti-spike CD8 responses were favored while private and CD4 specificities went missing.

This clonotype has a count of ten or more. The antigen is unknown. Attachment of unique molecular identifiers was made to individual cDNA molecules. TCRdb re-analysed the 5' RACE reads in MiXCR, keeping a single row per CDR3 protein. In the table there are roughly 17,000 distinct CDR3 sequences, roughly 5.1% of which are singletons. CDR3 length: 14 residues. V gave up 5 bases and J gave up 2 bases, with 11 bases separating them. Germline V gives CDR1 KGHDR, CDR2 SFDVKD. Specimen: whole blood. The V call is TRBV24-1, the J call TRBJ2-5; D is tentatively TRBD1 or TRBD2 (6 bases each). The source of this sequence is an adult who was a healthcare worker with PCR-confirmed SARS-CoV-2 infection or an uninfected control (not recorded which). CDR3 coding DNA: TGTGCCACCAGTGGGGGGGCTATACAAGAGACCCAGTACTTC. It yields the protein CATSGGAIQETQYF.